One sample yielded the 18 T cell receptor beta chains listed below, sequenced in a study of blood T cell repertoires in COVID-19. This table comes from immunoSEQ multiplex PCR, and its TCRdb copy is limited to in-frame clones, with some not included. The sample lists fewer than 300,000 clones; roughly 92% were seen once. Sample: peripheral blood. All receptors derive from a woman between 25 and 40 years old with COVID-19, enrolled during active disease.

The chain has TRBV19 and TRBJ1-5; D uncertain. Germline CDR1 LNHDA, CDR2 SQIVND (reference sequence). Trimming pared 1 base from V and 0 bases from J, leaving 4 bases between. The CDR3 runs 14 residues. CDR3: CASSIAYSNQPQHF. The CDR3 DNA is TGTGCCAGTAGTATAGCTTATAGCAATCAGCCCCAGCATTTT.

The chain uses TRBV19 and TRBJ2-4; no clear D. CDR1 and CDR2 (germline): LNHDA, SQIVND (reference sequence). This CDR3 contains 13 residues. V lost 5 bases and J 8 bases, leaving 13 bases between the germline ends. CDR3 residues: CASSPTLLDIQYF. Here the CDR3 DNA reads TGTGCCAGTAGTCCAACTCTCCTCGACATTCAGTACTTC.

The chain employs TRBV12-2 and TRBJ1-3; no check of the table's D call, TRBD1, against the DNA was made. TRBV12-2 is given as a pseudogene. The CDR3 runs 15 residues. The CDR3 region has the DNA TGTGCAAGTCCCTCCCCGACAGCCTCTGGAAACACCATATATTTT. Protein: CASPSPTASGNTIYF.

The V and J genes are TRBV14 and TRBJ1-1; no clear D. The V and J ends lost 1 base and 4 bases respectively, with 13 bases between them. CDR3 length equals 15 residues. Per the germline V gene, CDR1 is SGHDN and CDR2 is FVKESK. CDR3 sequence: CASSQVKGGRTEAFF. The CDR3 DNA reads TGTGCCAGCAGCCAAGTGAAGGGAGGACGCACTGAAGCTTTCTTT.

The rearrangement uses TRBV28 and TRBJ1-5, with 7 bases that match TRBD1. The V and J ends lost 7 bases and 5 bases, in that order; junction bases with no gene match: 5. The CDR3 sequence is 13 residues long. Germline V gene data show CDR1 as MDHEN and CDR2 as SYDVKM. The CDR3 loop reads CASNDRDHQPQHF. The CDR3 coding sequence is TGTGCCAGCAACGACAGGGACCATCAGCCCCAGCATTTT.

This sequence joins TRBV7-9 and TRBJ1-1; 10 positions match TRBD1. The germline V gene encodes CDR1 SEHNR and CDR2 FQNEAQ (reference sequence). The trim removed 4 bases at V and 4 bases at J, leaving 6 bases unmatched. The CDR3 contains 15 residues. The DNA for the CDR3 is TGTGCCAGCAGCTCCCCGGGACAGGGGATCACTGAAGCTTTCTTT. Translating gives CASSSPGQGITEAFF. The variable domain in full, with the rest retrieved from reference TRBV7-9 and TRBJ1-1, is DTGVSQNPRHKITKRGQNVTFRCDPISEHNRLYWYRQTLGQGPEFLTYFQNEAQLEKSRLLSDRFSAERPKGSFSTLEIQRTEQGDSAMYLCASSSPGQGITEAFFGQGTRLTVV.

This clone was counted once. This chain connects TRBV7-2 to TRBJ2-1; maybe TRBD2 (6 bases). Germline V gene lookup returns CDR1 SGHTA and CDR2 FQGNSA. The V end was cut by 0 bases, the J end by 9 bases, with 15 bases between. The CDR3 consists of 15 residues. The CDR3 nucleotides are TGTGCCAGCAGCTTAGCATCTGGTCTCGGGGGTGAGCAGTTCTTC. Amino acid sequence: CASSLASGLGGEQFF.

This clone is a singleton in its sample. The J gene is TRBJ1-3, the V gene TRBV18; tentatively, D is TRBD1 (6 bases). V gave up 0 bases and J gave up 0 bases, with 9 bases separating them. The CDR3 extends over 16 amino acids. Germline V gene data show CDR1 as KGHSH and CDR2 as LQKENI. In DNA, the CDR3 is TGTGCCAGCTCACCACCGACAGGCCTCTCTGGAAACACCATATATTTT. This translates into CASSPPTGLSGNTIYF.

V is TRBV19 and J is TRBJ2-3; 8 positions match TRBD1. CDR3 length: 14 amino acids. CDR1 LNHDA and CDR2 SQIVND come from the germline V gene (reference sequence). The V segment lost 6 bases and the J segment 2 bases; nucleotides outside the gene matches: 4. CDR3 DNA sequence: TGTGCCAGTAGCCAGGGACAGGCCACAGATACGCAGTATTTT. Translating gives CASSQGQATDTQYF. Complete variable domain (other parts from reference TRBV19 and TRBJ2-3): DGGITQSPKYLFRKEGQNVTLSCEQNLNHDAMYWYRQDPGQGLRLIYYSQIVNDFQKGDIAEGYSVSREKKESFPLTVTSAQKNPTAFYLCASSQGQATDTQYFGPGTRLTVL.

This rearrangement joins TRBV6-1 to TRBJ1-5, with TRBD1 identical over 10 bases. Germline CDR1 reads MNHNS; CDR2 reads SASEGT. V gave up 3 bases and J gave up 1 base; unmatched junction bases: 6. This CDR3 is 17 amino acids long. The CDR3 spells CASSDSGTGVSNQPQHF. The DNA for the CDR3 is TGTGCCAGCAGTGATTCTGGGACAGGGGTAAGCAATCAGCCCCAGCATTTT.

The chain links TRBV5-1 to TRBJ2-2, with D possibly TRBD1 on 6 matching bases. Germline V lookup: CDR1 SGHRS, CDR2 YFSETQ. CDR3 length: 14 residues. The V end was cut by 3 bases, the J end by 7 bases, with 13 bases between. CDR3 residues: CASSSLLQGGELFF. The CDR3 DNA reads TGCGCCAGCAGCTCCCTTTTACAGGGCGGGGAGCTGTTTTTT.

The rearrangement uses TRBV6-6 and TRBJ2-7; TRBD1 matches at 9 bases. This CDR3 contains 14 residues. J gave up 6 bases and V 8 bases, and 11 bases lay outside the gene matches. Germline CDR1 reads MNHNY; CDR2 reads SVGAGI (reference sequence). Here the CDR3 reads CASAKTGGVGEQYF. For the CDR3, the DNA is TGTGCCAGCGCAAAGACAGGGGGTGTCGGCGAGCAGTACTTC.

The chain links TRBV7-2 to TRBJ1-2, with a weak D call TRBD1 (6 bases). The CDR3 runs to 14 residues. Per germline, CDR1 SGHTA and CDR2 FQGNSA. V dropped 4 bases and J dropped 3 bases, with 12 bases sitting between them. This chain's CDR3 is CASSSSQGYYGYTF. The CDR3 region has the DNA TGTGCCAGCAGCTCGTCGCAGGGGTACTATGGCTACACCTTC.

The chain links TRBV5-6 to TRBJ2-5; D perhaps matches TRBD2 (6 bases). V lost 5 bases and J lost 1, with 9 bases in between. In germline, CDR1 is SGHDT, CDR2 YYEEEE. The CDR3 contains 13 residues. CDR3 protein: CASRWDFQETQYF. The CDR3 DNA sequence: TGTGCCAGCAGGTGGGACTTCCAAGAGACCCAGTACTTC. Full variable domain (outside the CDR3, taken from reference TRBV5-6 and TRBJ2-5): DAGVTQSPTHLIKTRGQQVTLRCSPKSGHDTVSWYQQALGQGPQFIFQYYEEEERQRGNFPDRFSGHQFPNYSSELNVNALLLGDSALYLCASRWDFQETQYFGPGTRLLVL.

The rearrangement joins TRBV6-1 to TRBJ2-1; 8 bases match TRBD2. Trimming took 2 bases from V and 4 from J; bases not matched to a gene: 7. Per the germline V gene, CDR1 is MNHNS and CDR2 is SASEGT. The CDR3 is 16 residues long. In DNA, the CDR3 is TGTGCCAGCAGTGAATACGCTAGCGGGTTATACAATGAGCAGTTCTTC. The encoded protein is CASSEYASGLYNEQFF.

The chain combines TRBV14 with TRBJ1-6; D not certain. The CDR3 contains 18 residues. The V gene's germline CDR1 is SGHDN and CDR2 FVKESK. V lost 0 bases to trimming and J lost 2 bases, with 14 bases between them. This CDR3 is CASSQDRPGSTYNSPLHF. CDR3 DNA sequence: TGTGCCAGCAGCCAAGATCGGCCGGGTTCGACCTATAATTCACCCCTCCACTTT.

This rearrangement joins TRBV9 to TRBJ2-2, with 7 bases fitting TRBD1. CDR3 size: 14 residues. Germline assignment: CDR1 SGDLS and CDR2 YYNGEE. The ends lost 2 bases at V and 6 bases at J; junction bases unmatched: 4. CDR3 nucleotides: TGTGCCAGCAGCGTCGGGACAGCGCCCGGGGAGCTGTTTTTT. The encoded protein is CASSVGTAPGELFF.

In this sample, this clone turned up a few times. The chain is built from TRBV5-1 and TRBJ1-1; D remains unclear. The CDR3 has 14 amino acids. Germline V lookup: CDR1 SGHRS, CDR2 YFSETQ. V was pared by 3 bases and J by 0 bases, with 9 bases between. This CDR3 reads CASSYDGVNTEAFF. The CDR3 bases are TGCGCCAGCAGCTATGACGGAGTGAACACTGAAGCTTTCTTT.